A single sample gave rise to the 26 T cell receptor beta chains below, sequenced in a study of blood T cell repertoires in COVID-19. The protocol was immunoSEQ multiplex PCR, while the TCRdb copy is restricted to in-frame clones and leaves out a portion. The data contain 200,000 to 250,000 clones, roughly 85% of them singletons. The sample consisted of peripheral blood. The receptors were gathered from a woman under 30 who had recovered from COVID-19.

The V call is TRBV4-1, the J call TRBJ1-1; D may be TRBD1 (6 bases). The CDR3 length is 16 residues. Trimming shortened V by 1 base and J by 1 base, and 13 bases separated the two germline ends. Germline values: CDR1 MGHRA, CDR2 YSYEKL. CDR3 loop: CASSQALGQWNTEAFF. The CDR3 coding sequence is TGCGCCAGCAGCCAAGCCCTCGGACAGTGGAACACTGAAGCTTTCTTT.

This chain connects TRBV5-4 to TRBJ2-1, with D perhaps matching TRBD2 (6 bases). Germline assignment: CDR1 SGHNT and CDR2 YYREEE (reference sequence). This CDR3 comprises 12 residues. V lost 3 bases, J lost 6 bases, and 7 bases lay in between. CDR3: CASSYGGNEQFF. The DNA for the CDR3 is TGTGCCAGCAGCTACGGGGGCAATGAGCAGTTCTTC.

The CDR3, as DNA: TGTGCCAGCAGCTTAAGGAGAACAGATACGCAGTATTTT. This translates into CASSLRRTDTQYF. This chain joins TRBV11-2 and TRBJ2-3; D remains ambiguous. The CDR3 is 13 residues long. Germline CDR1 and CDR2: SGHAT and FQNNGV. With 2 bases removed from V and 3 bases from J, the gap between germline ends came to 6 bases.

The chain is built from TRBV27 and TRBJ2-1; 11 bases map to TRBD2. CDR1 and CDR2 (germline): MNHEY, SMNVEV (reference sequence). The ends lost 5 bases at V and 16 bases at J; junction bases unmatched: 16. The CDR3 sequence is 15 residues long. The CDR3 region has the DNA TGTGCCAGCAGTCCCTCCGGGACTAGCGGAAATTTCGCTTTCTTC. Protein product: CASSPSGTSGNFAFF.

In nucleotides, the CDR3 is TGTGCCAGCACGCGGACAGGGGGAACCGGGGAGCTGTTTTTT. Its protein is CASTRTGGTGELFF. The chain is built from TRBV5-8 and TRBJ2-2; TRBD1 aligns across 10 bases. Trimming removed 6 bases from V and 5 bases from J; junction bases left unmatched: 4. The CDR3 is 14 residues long. CDR1 is SGHTS and CDR2 is YDEGEE in the germline V gene.

This clone showed up just once. The rearrangement uses TRBV9 and TRBJ1-2; the match to TRBD1 covers 10 bases. CDR3 size: 15 residues. Germline CDR1 SGDLS, CDR2 YYNGEE. Germline trimming cut 3 bases from V and 3 bases from J; bases unmatched to any gene: 5. The CDR3, as DNA: TGTGCCAGCAGCGACCGAGGGACAGGGGACTATGGCTACACCTTC. It codes for CASSDRGTGDYGYTF.

This chain joins TRBV3-1 (or the pseudogene TRBV3-2) and TRBJ2-1, with 10 bases aligning to TRBD2. The CDR3 runs 14 residues. Trimming cost V 4 bases and J 8 bases; bases outside gene matches: 5. From germline, CDR1 is LGHDT and CDR2 YNNKEL (reference sequence). In DNA, the CDR3 is TGTGCCAGCAGCCTACGAGGGACTAGCGATGAGCAGTTCTTC. It specifies CASSLRGTSDEQFF.

The J gene is TRBJ2-1, the V gene TRBV27; a possible D gene is TRBD2 (7 bases). Per the germline V gene, CDR1 is MNHEY and CDR2 is SMNVEV (reference sequence). This CDR3 contains 14 residues. Deletions cut 2 bases from V and 4 bases from J, with 9 bases between. The CDR3 loop is CASSLRGGYNEQFF. DNA for the CDR3: TGTGCCAGCAGTTTAAGGGGGGGATACAATGAGCAGTTCTTC.

This clone has just one count. The chain has TRBV25-1 and TRBJ2-7, with 7 bases lining up with TRBD2. Per the germline V gene, CDR1 is MGHDK and CDR2 is SYGVNS. After removal of 2 bases from V and 4 bases from J, the junction contained 8 bases not matched to a gene. The CDR3 length is 15 residues. CDR3 loop: CASSEEGTIGYEQYF. The CDR3 region has the DNA TGTGCCAGCAGTGAAGAGGGGACTATCGGTTACGAGCAGTACTTC.

In this sample, this clone turned up once. The chain employs TRBV3-1 (or the pseudogene TRBV3-2) and TRBJ1-6; maybe TRBD1 (6 bases). Between the trimmed V and J ends, which lost 0 bases and 6 bases, there was a span of 12 bases. Germline assignment: CDR1 LGHDT and CDR2 YNNKEL (reference sequence). The CDR3 is 16 residues long. The CDR3 DNA follows: TGTGCCAGCAGCCAAGATAGGGCAGGGGCTAATTCACCCCTCCACTTT. It translates to CASSQDRAGANSPLHF.

This chain connects TRBV30 to TRBJ2-1; 10 bases line up with TRBD2. This CDR3 is built from 15 residues. Germline trimming cut 3 bases from V and 7 bases from J; bases unmatched to any gene: 9. Germline V gene lookup returns CDR1 GTSNPN and CDR2 SVGIG (reference sequence). CDR3 in DNA: TGTGCCTGGAGGAAGGCCGGGACTAGCGCTAATGAGCAGTTCTTC. Translated, it gives CAWRKAGTSANEQFF.

V is TRBV6-6 and J is TRBJ1-6; TRBD1 is a possible D gene (5 bases). Germline V gene data show CDR1 as MNHNY and CDR2 as SVGAGI (reference sequence). The V end was cut by 0 bases, the J end by 7 bases, with 7 bases between. The CDR3 extends over 14 amino acids. In DNA form, the CDR3 reads TGTGCCAGCAGTTACTCAGGGGAAAATTCACCCCTCCACTTT. It codes for CASSYSGENSPLHF.

The chain joins TRBV14 to TRBJ1-5, with a weak D call TRBD1 (6 bases). V was trimmed by 3 bases and J by 6 bases, leaving 18 bases between them. The CDR3 contains 16 residues. Looked up from germline, CDR1 is SGHDN and CDR2 is FVKESK. The CDR3 is CASSHYRAQGSQPQHF. Written as DNA, the CDR3 is TGTGCCAGCAGCCACTACAGGGCGCAAGGGAGTCAGCCCCAGCATTTT.

In this sample, this clone turned up a few times. J is TRBJ2-2 and V is TRBV7-3, with 7 bases aligning to TRBD2. The CDR3 covers 16 residues. Germline V gene lookup returns CDR1 SGHTA and CDR2 FQGTGA. V was clipped by 6 bases and J by 0 bases; unmatched bases: 7. The CDR3 DNA reads TGTGCCAGCAGAATCATCAGCGGGACGAACACCGGGGAGCTGTTTTTT. Translated: CASRIISGTNTGELFF.

This sequence joins TRBV7-6 and TRBJ1-1; D unclear. V lost 4 bases and J lost 12, with 21 bases in between. The germline CDR1 and CDR2 sequences are SGHVS and FNYEAQ. This CDR3 is built from 14 residues. DNA for the CDR3: TGTGCCAGCAGCTCGTTTGGCCTCGGTGGAGAATCTTTCTTT. The encoded protein is CASSSFGLGGESFF.

This clone has only one observation. The rearrangement uses TRBV4-3 and TRBJ2-2, with D possibly matching TRBD2 (6 bases). CDR1 LGHNA and CDR2 YSLEER come from the germline V gene. With 0 bases removed from V and 4 bases from J, the gap between germline ends came to 12 bases. The CDR3 runs 16 residues. This CDR3 reads CASSQEVRGGTGELFF. CDR3 DNA: TGCGCCAGCAGCCAAGAGGTTAGGGGAGGCACCGGGGAGCTGTTTTTT.

V is TRBV24-1 and J is TRBJ2-5; D ambiguous. V dropped 9 bases and J dropped 2 bases, with 6 bases sitting between them. The CDR3 loop spans 11 amino acids. Germline lookup yields CDR1 KGHDR and CDR2 SFDVKD. CDR3 nucleotide sequence: TGTGCCACCGGCCAACAAGAGACCCAGTACTTC. It specifies CATGQQETQYF.

The rearrangement uses TRBV3-1 (or the pseudogene TRBV3-2) and TRBJ2-3, with 11 bases matching TRBD1. Germline V lookup: CDR1 LGHDT, CDR2 YNNKEL (reference sequence). The CDR3 length is 18 residues. V dropped 0 bases and J dropped 0; count of bases not matched to a gene: 5. The CDR3 DNA reads TGTGCCAGCAGCCAAGACTGGACAGGGGGCTTTAGCACAGATACGCAGTATTTT. This translates into CASSQDWTGGFSTDTQYF.

The chain couples TRBV9 to TRBJ2-2, with TRBD2 matching over 7 bases. Germline V lookup: CDR1 SGDLS, CDR2 YYNGEE. V gave up 3 bases and J gave up 5 bases; unmatched junction bases: 10. This CDR3 region has 16 residues. The CDR3 here is CASSAQSSGRTGELFF. The CDR3 region has the DNA TGTGCCAGCAGCGCCCAGTCTAGCGGACGAACCGGGGAGCTGTTTTTT.

The gene calls are TRBV30 and TRBJ1-1; TRBD1 matches 8 bases. V lost 4 bases, J lost 14 bases, and 18 bases stayed unmatched. Germline V gene sequence: CDR1 GTSNPN, CDR2 SVGIG (reference sequence). The CDR3 runs 14 residues. CDR3 loop: CAWILEGTGRSIFF. CDR3 nucleotide sequence: TGTGCCTGGATCCTAGAGGGGACAGGCCGCTCCATCTTCTTT.

This clone appeared a single time. The V call is TRBV6-4, the J call TRBJ1-2; D remains ambiguous. The CDR3 runs to 17 residues. The ends were cut back, 1 base at V and 5 bases at J, with 20 bases in the middle. The germline gives CDR1 MRHNA, CDR2 SNTAGT. The CDR3 protein is CASSDFHHADNTYGYTF. CDR3 nucleotides: TGTGCCAGCAGTGACTTCCATCACGCAGACAACACTTATGGCTACACCTTC.

This chain connects TRBV6-4 to TRBJ2-1; D is possibly TRBD1 (5 bases). Between the trimmed V and J ends, which lost 1 base and 0 bases, there was a span of 10 bases. Germline V lookup: CDR1 MRHNA, CDR2 SNTAGT. This CDR3 is built from 16 residues. The CDR3 DNA follows: TGTGCCAGCAGTGACTTTGTGGGGCGCTCCTACAATGAGCAGTTCTTC. As protein: CASSDFVGRSYNEQFF.

Here the CDR3 DNA reads TGTGCCAGCAGCCCTAAAAGGACTAGCGGGAGCGATGAGCAGTTCTTC. The encoded protein is CASSPKRTSGSDEQFF. The chain has TRBV12-1 and TRBJ2-1; the D call in the table, TRBD2, was not verified against the DNA. TRBV12-1 is a pseudogene locus. The CDR3 is made up of 16 amino acids.

This clone was detected only once. The chain joins TRBV11-2 to TRBJ2-1; weak D call: TRBD1 (5 bases). CDR1 and CDR2 from the germline V gene are SGHAT and FQNNGV. Trimming took off 6 bases at V and 3 bases at J, with 15 bases between the two ends. The CDR3 covers 15 residues. This CDR3 is CASSSFRGYYNEQFF. In DNA form, the CDR3 reads TGTGCCAGCAGTTCATTTAGGGGTTACTACAATGAGCAGTTCTTC.

This CDR3 is CASSLRPSGFSYEQYF. In DNA form, the CDR3 reads TGTGCCAGCAGCTTGCGGCCTAGCGGGTTCTCCTACGAGCAGTACTTC. The rearrangement joins TRBV7-8 to TRBJ2-7; 8 bases are shared with TRBD2. Looked up from germline, CDR1 is SGHVS and CDR2 is FQNEAQ. This CDR3 is built from 16 residues. The trim removed 3 bases at V and 0 bases at J, leaving 7 bases unmatched.

The chain joins TRBV19 to TRBJ1-1; perhaps TRBD1 as D (5 bases). The CDR3 contains 16 residues. V shed 4 bases and J shed 0 bases, with 15 bases lying between them. Germline loops: CDR1 LNHDA, CDR2 SQIVND (reference sequence). The CDR3 DNA is TGTGCCAGTAGTACCTACTATAAGACAGTGAACACTGAAGCTTTCTTT. It specifies CASSTYYKTVNTEAFF.